This T cell receptor beta chain was captured in a study of T cell responses to AZD1222 COVID-19 vaccine. At the level of the study: Pooling covered second doses at about 4 or about 12 weeks.

Per germline, CDR1 SGHVS and CDR2 FNYEAQ. The length of the CDR3 is 12 residues. Trimming removed 2 bases from V and 8 bases from J; junction bases left unmatched: 2. The protocol was immunoSEQ multiplex PCR, while the TCRdb copy is restricted to in-frame clones and leaves out a portion. Of roughly 130,000 clones listed, around 94% are singletons. Sequenced here: peripheral blood, sampled on day 0 of AZD1222 vaccination. This chain uses TRBV7-6 with TRBJ1-1, with 7 bases matching TRBD1. The clonotype comes from an adult in good health. This CDR3 is CASSLRGGEAFF. The CDR3 DNA is TGTGCCAGCAGCTTACGAGGGGGCGAAGCTTTCTTT.